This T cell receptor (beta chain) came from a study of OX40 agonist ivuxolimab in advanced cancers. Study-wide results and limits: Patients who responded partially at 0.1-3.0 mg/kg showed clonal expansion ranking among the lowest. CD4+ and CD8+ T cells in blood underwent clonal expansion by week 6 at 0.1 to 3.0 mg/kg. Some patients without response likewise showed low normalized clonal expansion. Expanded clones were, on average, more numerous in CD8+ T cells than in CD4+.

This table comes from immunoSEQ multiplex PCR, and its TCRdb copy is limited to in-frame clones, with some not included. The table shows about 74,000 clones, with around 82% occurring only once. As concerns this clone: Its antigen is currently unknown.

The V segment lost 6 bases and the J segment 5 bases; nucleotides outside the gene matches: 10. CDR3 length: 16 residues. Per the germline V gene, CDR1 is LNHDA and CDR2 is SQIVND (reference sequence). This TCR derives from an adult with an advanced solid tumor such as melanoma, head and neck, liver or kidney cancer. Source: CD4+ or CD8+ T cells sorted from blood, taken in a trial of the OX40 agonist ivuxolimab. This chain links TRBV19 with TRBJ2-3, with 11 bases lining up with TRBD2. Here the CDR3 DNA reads TGTGCCAGTAGCACACTAGCGGGGGAAAGGCGAGATACGCAGTATTTT. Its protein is CASSTLAGERRDTQYF.